The sequence of this TCR beta chain was determined in a study of control samples from healthy donors and cancer patients (dated by TCRdb to 2018 to 2020). The receptor library was made with the immunoSEQ multiplex PCR assay. The table comes from immuneACCESS by way of TCRdb, which keeps in-frame sequences with V and J called. Part of the clones is missing from these tables; in studies checked, under half for an unresolved V gene and the rest for unknown reasons. A total of 100,000 to 150,000 clones appear in this sample, around 87% of them only once. Jointly, the top ten make up around 3% of the sample. The CDR3 contains 14 residues, cysteine and phenylalanine counted. CDR3 DNA only is kept here, 42 bases in frame from base 1. Cut back by 6 bases and 3 bases, the V and J ends lie 12 bases apart. According to the germline V gene, CDR1 reads SGHAT and CDR2 reads FQNNGV. A word on this clone: No antigen is known for it. Base qualities were left out, and no much larger clone turns up one base away.

Sample: blood. Here the chain combines TRBV11-2 and TRBJ2-4; the D segment is perhaps TRBD1 or TRBD2, each sharing 5 matched bases. The TCR was taken from a man in his 60s in good health. This receptor has the CDR3 CASSFGGGKNIQYF. In nucleotide form, the sequence is TGTGCCAGCAGTTTTGGGGGTGGCAAAAACATTCAGTACTTC.